These T cell receptor beta chains were read from a single sample in a study of shared clonotypes between healthy human individuals. This table comes from immunoSEQ multiplex PCR, and its TCRdb copy is limited to in-frame clones, with some not included. The data hold 2 million to 2.5 million clones, with more than 80% observed a single time. Sequenced sample: naive CD4+ T cells from PBMCs. The origin of the receptors is a man aged 18 to 35 in good health. Some clones in this sample may be carry-over from other donors' samples. Each CDR3 is given with its conserved first and last residue. Each record gives: J gene, CDR3 length, clone size, V gene, D gene, CDR3 protein, CDR3 DNA. A D gene is named only where the DNA matches it firmly. Clone size is given for some rows only: seen once, a few or many times, or a class if the clone is expanded.

j_call: TRBJ2-7
cdr3_length: 17
clone_size: .
v_call: TRBV5-1
d_call: .
cdr3_aa: CASSLRRPSRGSYEQYF
cdr3_nt: TGCGCCAGCAGCTTGCGCAGGCCTTCGAGAGGTTCCTACGAGCAGTACTTC

j_call: TRBJ2-3
cdr3_length: 16
clone_size: .
v_call: TRBV7-3
d_call: .
cdr3_aa: CASSPKGPYSTDTQYF
cdr3_nt: TGTGCCAGCAGCCCAAAGGGCCCGTATAGCACAGATACGCAGTATTTT

j_call: TRBJ2-6
cdr3_length: 15
clone_size: .
v_call: TRBV6-6
d_call: .
cdr3_aa: CASSTGYSGANVLTF
cdr3_nt: TGTGCCAGCAGTACAGGGTACTCTGGGGCCAACGTCCTGACTTTC

j_call: TRBJ2-2
cdr3_length: 15
clone_size: .
v_call: TRBV5-4
d_call: .
cdr3_aa: CASSLASTNTGELFF
cdr3_nt: TGTGCCAGCAGCTTGGCGAGCACAAACACCGGGGAGCTGTTTTTT

j_call: TRBJ2-3
cdr3_length: 14
clone_size: once
v_call: TRBV7-3
d_call: .
cdr3_aa: CASSSTASTDTQYF
cdr3_nt: TGTGCCAGCAGCTCGACCGCTAGCACAGATACGCAGTATTTT

j_call: TRBJ1-1
cdr3_length: 15
clone_size: .
v_call: TRBV5-1
d_call: .
cdr3_aa: CASSNPRDLNTEAFF
cdr3_nt: TGCGCCAGCAGCAACCCCAGGGATTTGAACACTGAAGCTTTCTTT

j_call: TRBJ1-1
cdr3_length: 14
clone_size: .
v_call: TRBV19
d_call: .
cdr3_aa: CASSIWTANTEAFF
cdr3_nt: TGTGCCAGTAGTATATGGACAGCAAACACTGAAGCTTTCTTT

j_call: TRBJ2-7
cdr3_length: 11
clone_size: .
v_call: TRBV29-1
d_call: .
cdr3_aa: CSVVAAYEQYF
cdr3_nt: TGCAGCGTTGTTGCCGCCTACGAGCAGTACTTC

j_call: TRBJ2-2
cdr3_length: 15
clone_size: .
v_call: TRBV5-1
d_call: TRBD1
cdr3_aa: CASSMGQLNTGELFF
cdr3_nt: TGCGCCAGCAGCATGGGACAGCTAAACACCGGGGAGCTGTTTTTT

j_call: TRBJ2-1
cdr3_length: 16
clone_size: .
v_call: TRBV29-1
d_call: .
cdr3_aa: CSVEQVREFPHNEQFF
cdr3_nt: TGCAGCGTTGAACAGGTCCGGGAGTTCCCCCACAATGAGCAGTTCTTC

j_call: TRBJ2-7
cdr3_length: 12
clone_size: .
v_call: TRBV25-1
d_call: .
cdr3_aa: CASSSPSYEQYF
cdr3_nt: TGTGCCAGCAGTTCGCCGTCGTACGAGCAGTACTTC

j_call: TRBJ1-1
cdr3_length: 11
clone_size: .
v_call: TRBV18
d_call: .
cdr3_aa: CASSPQTEAFF
cdr3_nt: TGTGCCAGCTCACCACAGACCGAAGCTTTCTTT

j_call: TRBJ2-4
cdr3_length: 13
clone_size: .
v_call: TRBV7-2
d_call: .
cdr3_aa: CASSLVAKNIQYF
cdr3_nt: TGTGCCAGCAGCCTAGTGGCCAAAAACATTCAGTACTTC

j_call: TRBJ1-4
cdr3_length: 15
clone_size: .
v_call: TRBV18
d_call: TRBD1
cdr3_aa: CASSPQTGPNEKLFF
cdr3_nt: TGTGCCAGCTCACCACAGACAGGGCCGAATGAAAAACTGTTTTTT

j_call: TRBJ2-7
cdr3_length: 12
clone_size: .
v_call: TRBV2
d_call: .
cdr3_aa: CASSYTSYEQYF
cdr3_nt: TGTGCCAGCAGTTATACATCCTACGAGCAGTACTTC

j_call: TRBJ2-2
cdr3_length: 15
clone_size: .
v_call: TRBV5-1
d_call: .
cdr3_aa: CASSLLEANTGELFF
cdr3_nt: TGCGCCAGCAGCTTGCTAGAAGCGAACACCGGGGAGCTGTTTTTT

j_call: TRBJ1-2
cdr3_length: 13
clone_size: few
v_call: TRBV7-6
d_call: .
cdr3_aa: CASSLVLGYGYTF
cdr3_nt: TGTGCCAGCAGCTTAGTGTTAGGTTATGGCTACACCTTC

j_call: TRBJ1-1
cdr3_length: 14
clone_size: .
v_call: TRBV7-3
d_call: TRBD1
cdr3_aa: CASSIGTENTEAFF
cdr3_nt: TGTGCCAGCAGCATCGGGACAGAAAACACTGAAGCTTTCTTT

j_call: TRBJ1-4
cdr3_length: 14
clone_size: .
v_call: TRBV28
d_call: .
cdr3_aa: CASSSVFPIRKLFF
cdr3_nt: TGTGCCAGCAGTTCCGTTTTTCCGATAAGAAAACTGTTTTTT

j_call: TRBJ2-6
cdr3_length: 15
clone_size: .
v_call: TRBV5-6
d_call: .
cdr3_aa: CASSLDVSGANVLTF
cdr3_nt: TGTGCCAGCAGCTTGGACGTCTCTGGGGCCAACGTCCTGACTTTC

j_call: TRBJ2-7
cdr3_length: 13
clone_size: .
v_call: TRBV28
d_call: .
cdr3_aa: CASQGLDFHEQYF
cdr3_nt: TGTGCCAGTCAAGGGCTAGACTTCCACGAGCAGTACTTC

j_call: TRBJ2-5
cdr3_length: 14
clone_size: .
v_call: TRBV4-2
d_call: TRBD2
cdr3_aa: CASSPTSAHETQYF
cdr3_nt: TGTGCCAGCAGCCCTACTAGCGCTCACGAGACCCAGTACTTC

j_call: TRBJ1-2
cdr3_length: 15
clone_size: .
v_call: TRBV19
d_call: TRBD1
cdr3_aa: CASSIRQGVFYGYTF
cdr3_nt: TGTGCCAGTAGTATCCGACAGGGGGTCTTCTATGGCTACACCTTC

j_call: TRBJ2-7
cdr3_length: 18
clone_size: .
v_call: TRBV5-1
d_call: TRBD1
cdr3_aa: CASSLGPAGTVGTYEQYF
cdr3_nt: TGCGCCAGCAGCTTGGGGCCAGCCGGGACAGTGGGAACCTACGAGCAGTACTTC

j_call: TRBJ1-1
cdr3_length: 14
clone_size: .
v_call: TRBV2
d_call: TRBD1
cdr3_aa: CASSDGTDRTEAFF
cdr3_nt: TGTGCCAGCAGTGATGGGACAGATAGGACTGAAGCTTTCTTT

j_call: TRBJ2-7
cdr3_length: 15
clone_size: .
v_call: TRBV7-2
d_call: .
cdr3_aa: CASSLAERGLYEQYF
cdr3_nt: TGTGCCAGCAGCTTAGCGGAACGGGGGCTCTACGAGCAGTACTTC

j_call: TRBJ2-1
cdr3_length: 17
clone_size: .
v_call: TRBV5-1
d_call: TRBD1
cdr3_aa: CASSSLAHRQGGNEQFF
cdr3_nt: TGCGCCAGCAGCTCCTTAGCCCACCGACAGGGGGGCAATGAGCAGTTCTTC

j_call: TRBJ2-1
cdr3_length: 15
clone_size: .
v_call: TRBV6-1
d_call: TRBD2
cdr3_aa: CASSKGTSGSDFQFF
cdr3_nt: TGTGCCAGCAGTAAGGGGACTAGCGGGAGTGATTTCCAGTTCTTC

j_call: TRBJ2-3
cdr3_length: 16
clone_size: .
v_call: TRBV5-6
d_call: TRBD1
cdr3_aa: CASSFRGTGGTDTQYF
cdr3_nt: TGTGCCAGCAGCTTCAGAGGGACAGGGGGTACAGATACGCAGTATTTT

j_call: TRBJ2-1
cdr3_length: 16
clone_size: .
v_call: TRBV4-3
d_call: .
cdr3_aa: CASSPGRSTSYNEQFF
cdr3_nt: TGCGCCAGCAGCCCGGGGAGGAGCACCTCCTACAATGAGCAGTTCTTC

j_call: TRBJ1-3
cdr3_length: 12
clone_size: once
v_call: TRBV30
d_call: .
cdr3_aa: CAWSVSGNTIYF
cdr3_nt: TGTGCCTGGAGTGTGTCGGGAAACACCATATATTTT

j_call: TRBJ1-1
cdr3_length: 13
clone_size: .
v_call: TRBV9
d_call: .
cdr3_aa: CASGVAANTEAFF
cdr3_nt: TGTGCCAGCGGGGTGGCGGCGAACACTGAAGCTTTCTTT

j_call: TRBJ1-1
cdr3_length: 12
clone_size: .
v_call: TRBV14
d_call: TRBD1
cdr3_aa: CASSPGTVEAFF
cdr3_nt: TGTGCCAGCAGCCCGGGGACAGTTGAAGCTTTCTTT